This T cell receptor (beta chain) was identified in a study of cytomegalovirus exposure and HLA in healthy donors. Comments on this clone: Its cognate antigen is unknown.

This PCR relied on a set of 60 Vbeta primers and 13 Jbeta primers. Repertoires were generated with immunoSEQ multiplex PCR, while TCRdb's copy carries only in-frame clones and drops some. The data show almost 200,000 clones, around 79% seen once. Study findings and constraints: A later analysis reportedly found that, within productive TCRs, an Asian-associated ancestry cluster had fewer N-insertions than the mean observed across the roughly 630 donors. Associated with cytomegalovirus, according to the listing, were around 160 TCR beta chains.

Donors consisted of healthy bone marrow donors. Donors had nominal health at sampling but likely had unrecorded immune exposures. Sequencing input: PBMCs. This sequence originates from a male donor in good health and CMV-seropositive.

In DNA, the CDR3 is TGTGCCAGCAGCTTAAGTACTGCCTACGGGATCGGGGAGCTGTTTTTT. This translates into CASSLSTAYGIGELFF. The chain combines TRBV11-1 with TRBJ2-2; D possibly corresponds to TRBD2 (5 bases). This CDR3 contains 16 residues. V lost 2 bases and J 7 bases, leaving 17 bases between the germline ends. The V gene's germline CDR1 is SGHAT and CDR2 FQDESV (reference sequence). The entire variable domain, with the rest obtained from reference TRBV11-1 and TRBJ2-2, is as follows: EAEVAQSPRYKITEKSQAVAFWCDPISGHATLYWYRQILGQGPELLVQFQDESVVDDSQLPKDRFSAERLKGVDSTLKIQPAELGDSAMYLCASSLSTAYGIGELFFGEGSRLTVL.